The source of this T cell receptor (beta chain) is a study of blood T cell repertoires in COVID-19. Study-wide context: Italy, Spain and the United States were the sources of the convalescent and acute COVID-19 samples. From T cells, B-cell-depleted T cells, or PBMCs came the material, which was cDNA or gDNA.

As originally analysed: Amplifying reference gene primers gave estimates of nucleated cell counts. Generated by immunoSEQ multiplex PCR, the TCRdb table keeps only in-frame clones and is missing some. V and J calls and clone size are copied from that table; D and trimming were computed from the DNA. The sample records approximately 280,000 clones, 85% being singletons. This CDR3 is 14 amino acids long. Germline-derived CDR1 and CDR2 are SGHAT and FQNNGV. J gave up 4 bases and V 6 bases, and 3 bases lay outside the gene matches. The specimen sequenced was peripheral blood. This chain uses TRBV11-2 with TRBJ2-5; TRBD2 aligns across 12 bases. The source is a man aged 45 to 65 with active or convalescent COVID-19. CDR3 nucleotide sequence: TGTGCCAGCAGTCGACTAGCGGGAGCAGAGACCCAGTACTTC. Amino acids: CASSRLAGAETQYF.